This T cell receptor (beta chain) is from a study (dated by TCRdb to 2016 to 2017). As for the study more broadly: Human CD8+ TCR repertoires recognizing immunodominant viral antigens were characterized by means of sequence and structural analyses.

What the authors observed across the whole study: The CD8+ TCR repertoires specific to different immunodominant viral antigens were reported to be highly diverse and distinct from one another.

Measured from the cysteine to the phenylalanine, the CDR3 is 14 residues long. The CDR3 DNA has 42 bases and is translated from base 1. Per the germline V gene, SGDLS is the CDR1 and YYNGEE is the CDR2. The junction carries 9 bases between V and J, which are trimmed by 4 bases and 0 bases respectively. TCRdb shows the sequencer as Illumina HiSeq 2500. TCRdb handled the public reads itself, with Q25 trimming in fastp and clone calling in MiXCR, and kept productive beta chains. Every distinct CDR3 protein forms one entry, paired with its most common genes and DNA. The sample includes about a thousand distinct CDR3 sequences, with approximately 23% observed a single time. The ten largest make up over 35% of the sample. This clonotype was detected only a few times. Its target antigen remains unknown. Base qualities are not provided; no much larger clone lies one nucleotide away.

Sequences were obtained from CD8+ T cells (not recorded whether cultured). This clonotype originated in a male donor. The rearrangement joined TRBV9 to TRBJ2-3; the D gene is unclear. CDR3 loop: CASSPTASTDTQYF. The nucleotides read TGTGCCAGCAGCCCGACGGCTAGCACAGATACGCAGTATTTT.